This T cell receptor (beta chain) is from a study of early T cells in non-severe SARS-CoV-2 infection (dated by TCRdb to 2020 to 2022). Looking at the study overall: Bulk RNA from unsorted whole blood was used for TCR sequencing, so alpha and beta chains could not be paired. The study at large found these results: Matching against VDJdb was skewed toward anti-spike CD8 responses, likely underestimated virus-specific expansions, and missed private and CD4 specificities.

Trimming takes 6 bases off V and 6 bases off J; junction bases not matched to a gene: 3. CDR1 and CDR2 are read off the germline V gene as SQVTM and ANQGSEA. Inclusive of the bounding cysteine and phenylalanine, the CDR3 is 12 residues long. Only the CDR3 region is kept as DNA, spanning 36 bases read in frame from base 1. Preparation of the library involved 5' RACE. Instrument on record: NextSeq 500. Unique molecular identifiers were attached to individual cDNA molecules in the TCR library protocol so that sequencing error and PCR bias could be corrected. Both TCR alpha and beta chains were sequenced, and tight co-correlation was observed between alpha and beta sequence abundances in each sample. In the paper's pipeline: V gene, J gene and CDR3 annotation of TCR sequences was performed with Decombinator V4. Expanded TCRs were defined as changing significantly between any two time points under a Poisson model with p below 0.0001. TCR abundances were normalised to the total number of TCRs sequenced in each sample and reported as counts per million. MAIT TCRs were defined by TRAV1-2 paired with TRAJ12, TRAJ20 or TRAJ33, and iNKT TCRs by TRAV10 paired with TRAJ18. VDJdb, accessed on 1 November 2021, was searched for TCRs annotated for CMV, EBV and SARS-CoV-2, and TCRs annotated for more than one antigen were excluded. TCRdb reworked the public reads: Q25 trimming with fastp, MiXCR clone assembly, productive beta chains retained. Rows merge per CDR3 protein into single entries with the most common DNA and genes. The authors' filters were not applied to this entry. In all, the sample holds tens of thousands of distinct CDR3 sequences, and about a sixth of those were seen once. The top ten clonotypes cover around 12% of the sample.

This clonotype occurred a few times. The antigen this receptor binds is unknown. It has no much larger one-base neighbor in the sample; base qualities were not kept. This was a case-control study nested in a cohort of healthcare workers in London, UK, who had nasopharyngeal swab PCR tests and blood samples taken every week. Healthcare workers were recruited between 23 and 31 March 2020, during the week of the UK lockdown, and were followed weekly for up to 16 weeks. The TCR originated in an adult who was a healthcare worker with PCR-confirmed SARS-CoV-2 infection or an uninfected control (not recorded which). The sequenced material came from whole blood. The rearrangement combines TRBV29-1 with TRBJ2-7, and 12 bases in between align with TRBD2. The sequenced DNA is TGCAGCGTGCTGACTAGCGGGGGCGAGCAGTACTTC. Its amino acids are CSVLTSGGEQYF.